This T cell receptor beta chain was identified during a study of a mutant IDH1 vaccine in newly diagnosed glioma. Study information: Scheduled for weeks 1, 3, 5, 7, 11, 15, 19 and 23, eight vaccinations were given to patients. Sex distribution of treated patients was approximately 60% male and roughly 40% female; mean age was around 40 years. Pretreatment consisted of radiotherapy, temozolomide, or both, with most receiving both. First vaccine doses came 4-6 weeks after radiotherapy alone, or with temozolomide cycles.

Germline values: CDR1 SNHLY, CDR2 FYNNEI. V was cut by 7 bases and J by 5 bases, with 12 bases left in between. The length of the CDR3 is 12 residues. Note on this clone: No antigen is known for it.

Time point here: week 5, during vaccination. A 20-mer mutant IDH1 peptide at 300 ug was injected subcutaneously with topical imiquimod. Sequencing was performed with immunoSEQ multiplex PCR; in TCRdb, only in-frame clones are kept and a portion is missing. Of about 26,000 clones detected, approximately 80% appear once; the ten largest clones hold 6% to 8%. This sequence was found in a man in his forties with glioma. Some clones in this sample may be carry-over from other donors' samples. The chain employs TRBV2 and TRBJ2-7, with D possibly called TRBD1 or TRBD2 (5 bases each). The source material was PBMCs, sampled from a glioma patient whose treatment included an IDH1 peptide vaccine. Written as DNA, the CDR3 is TGTGCCAGCAATGGGGGTCTGGACGAGCAGTACTTC. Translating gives CASNGGLDEQYF.